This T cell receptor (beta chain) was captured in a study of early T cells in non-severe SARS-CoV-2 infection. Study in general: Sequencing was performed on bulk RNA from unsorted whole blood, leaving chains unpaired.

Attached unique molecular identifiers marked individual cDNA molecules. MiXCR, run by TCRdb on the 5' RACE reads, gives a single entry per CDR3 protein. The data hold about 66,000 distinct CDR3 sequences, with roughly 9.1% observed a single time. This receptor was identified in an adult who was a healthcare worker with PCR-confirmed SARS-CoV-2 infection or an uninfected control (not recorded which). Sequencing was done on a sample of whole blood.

CDR3 nucleotides: TGTGCCAGCAGCCAACAGAACACCGGGGAGCTGTTTTTT. Translation: CASSQQNTGELFF. V is TRBV3-2 and J is TRBJ2-2. TRBV3-2 represents a pseudogene. The CDR3 extends over 13 amino acids.